These T cell receptor beta chains were read from a single sample in a study of CD8+CD57+ T cells in acquired aplastic anemia. Using its own MiXCR run on the reads, TCRdb lists one record per CDR3 protein. The sample shows 89,000 or so distinct CDR3 sequences, around 62% of them seen only once. Material: sorted CD4+, CD8+, or CD8+CD57+ T cells (not recorded which) from PBMCs. The receptors were sampled from a human donor with aplastic anemia. Both conserved end residues are trimmed from each CDR3. The D gene is left open where the match is weak. Rows give clone size only sometimes, using once, few, many, or a class for an expanded clone.

CDR3 length | V gene | D gene | clone size | CDR3 protein
13 | TRBV20-1 | TRBD2 | . | SAIASGGVTDTQY
11 | TRBV12-5 | . | . | ASDPGWDTEAF
11 | TRBV19 | TRBD1 | . | ASVRTGENEQF
8 | TRBV20-1 | . | . | SAANTEAF
9 | TRBV5-1 | . | . | ASSSEGTQY
13 | TRBV10-1 | . | once | AMYGEDSIGETQY
17 | TRBV11-2 | TRBD1 | once | ASSLDRGQGAPGLRGQY
14 | TRBV20-1 | TRBD2 | medium-sized | SALPPGLASTDTQY
10 | TRBV10-3 | . | few | AIGDSTDTQY
11 | TRBV19 | . | . | ASSIAGSGEQY
12 | TRBV19 | . | . | ASSTQAGVDEAF
9 | TRBV20-1 | . | . | SAEAWTEAF
13 | TRBV6-5 | TRBD2 | many | ASSPPGLVTDTQY
12 | TRBV5-1 | . | . | ASSFPGENTEAF